The source of this T cell receptor (beta chain) is a study of tumor-infiltrating lymphocytes in primary liver carcinoma. Study-wide background: Recorded tumor stage was T1-T3 N0M0, with diameters of 4.2 to 10 cm.

Whole-study findings and limits: Reduced overlap was seen in tumor-adjacent and tumor-blood pairs versus tumor region pairs.

Total RNA (approximately 500 ng) served as template for TCR beta cDNA synthesis primed by a constant-region primer. Libraries of TCR beta came from three nested multiplex PCR rounds with slightly modified ARM-PCR. With TRBV1-TRBV30 forward primers and a C-beta reverse primer, the first two PCR rounds were run for 10 to 11 cycles each. TCRdb fed the multiplex PCR reads into MiXCR, producing one record per CDR3 protein. The data hold tens of thousands of distinct CDR3 sequences, with approximately 82% observed a single time. Germline V gives CDR1 ENHRY, CDR2 SYGVKD. Between the trimmed V and J ends, which lost 3 bases and 3 bases, there was a span of 12 bases. The CDR3 has 15 amino acids. For each extraction, RNA and DNA were obtained together from 20-30 mg of unsorted bulk tissue. As concerns this clonotype: No antigen is known for it.

The genes are TRBV10-3 and TRBJ2-1; perhaps TRBD2 as D (6 bases). Sequenced input: tumor-adjacent normal liver tissue. The sequence was obtained from a woman younger than 45 with primary liver carcinoma and hepatitis B virus infection. The CDR3 coding sequence is TGTGCCATCAGTGACGGACTACCGAACTACAATGAGCAGTTCTTC. Translation: CAISDGLPNYNEQFF.